Sequencing of this T cell receptor (beta chain) was carried out in a study of T cell repertoires in cytomegalovirus infection. Study-level information: Public TCR beta signature analysis indicated the presence of both CMV infection and matching HLA type.

Findings and limits, study-wide: Totalled public TCR beta family frequency picked out people who carried CMV plus the relevant HLA. HLA-C-restricted, CMV-specific TCR beta clonotypes were dominant ex vivo.

For this clonotype: The antigen is undetermined.

Each CDR3 protein is one row after TCRdb ran MiXCR on the reads. The repertoire holds about 600,000 distinct CDR3 sequences, with 20% to 25% as singletons. There are 13 residues in the CDR3. The germline V and J ends were trimmed by 5 bases and 7 bases, with 11 bases remaining between them. The material sequenced was CD8+ T cells from PBMCs. The source is a human donor in good health (CMV status not recorded). Some clones in this sample may be carry-over from other donors' samples. The V and J genes are TRBV12-3 or TRBV12-4 and TRBJ2-2; the D is unclear. The CDR3 DNA reads TGTGCCAGCAGTCCGTTAGCTGGCGGGGAGCTGTTTTTT. Its protein product is CASSPLAGGELFF.